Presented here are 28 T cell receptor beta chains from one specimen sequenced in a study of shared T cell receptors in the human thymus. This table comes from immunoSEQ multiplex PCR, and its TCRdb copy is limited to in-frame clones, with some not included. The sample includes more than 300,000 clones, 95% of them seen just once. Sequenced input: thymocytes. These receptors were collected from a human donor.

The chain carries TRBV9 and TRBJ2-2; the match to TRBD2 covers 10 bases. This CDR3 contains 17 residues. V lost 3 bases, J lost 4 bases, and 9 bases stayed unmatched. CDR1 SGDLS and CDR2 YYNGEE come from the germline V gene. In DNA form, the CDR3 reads TGTGCCAGCAGCGCGGACCGGCTAGCGGGAGCCACCGGGGAGCTGTTTTTT. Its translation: CASSADRLAGATGELFF. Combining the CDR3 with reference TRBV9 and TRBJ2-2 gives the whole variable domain DSGVTQTPKHLITATGQRVTLRCSPRSGDLSVYWYQQSLDQGLQFLIQYYNGEERAKGNILERFSAQQFPDLHSELNLSSLELGDSALYFCASSADRLAGATGELFFGEGSRLTVL.

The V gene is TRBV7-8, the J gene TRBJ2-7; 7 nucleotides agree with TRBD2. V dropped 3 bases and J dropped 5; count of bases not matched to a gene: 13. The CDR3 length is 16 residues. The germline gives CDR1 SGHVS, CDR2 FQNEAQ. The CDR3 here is CASSLGDSGLGNEQYF. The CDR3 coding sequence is TGTGCCAGCAGCTTGGGTGATAGCGGGCTCGGTAACGAGCAGTACTTC.

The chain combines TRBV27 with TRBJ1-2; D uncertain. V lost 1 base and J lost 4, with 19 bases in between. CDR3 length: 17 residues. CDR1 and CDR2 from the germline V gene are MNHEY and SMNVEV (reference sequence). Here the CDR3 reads CASSLYLTAGYFYGYTF. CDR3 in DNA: TGTGCCAGCAGTTTATATTTAACGGCGGGATACTTCTATGGCTACACCTTC.

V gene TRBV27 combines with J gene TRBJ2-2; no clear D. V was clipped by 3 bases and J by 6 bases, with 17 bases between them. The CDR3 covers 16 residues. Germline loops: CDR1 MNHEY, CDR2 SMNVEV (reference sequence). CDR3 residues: CASSFTTTGFAGELFF. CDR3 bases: TGTGCCAGCAGTTTTACGACCACCGGCTTTGCCGGGGAGCTGTTTTTT.

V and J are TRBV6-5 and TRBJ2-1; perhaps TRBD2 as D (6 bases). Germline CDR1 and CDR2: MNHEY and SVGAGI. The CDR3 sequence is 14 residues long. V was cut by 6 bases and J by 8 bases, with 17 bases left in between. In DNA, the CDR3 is TGTGCCAGCAGACCCCGACTAGTATTGGATGAGCAGTTCTTC. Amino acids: CASRPRLVLDEQFF.

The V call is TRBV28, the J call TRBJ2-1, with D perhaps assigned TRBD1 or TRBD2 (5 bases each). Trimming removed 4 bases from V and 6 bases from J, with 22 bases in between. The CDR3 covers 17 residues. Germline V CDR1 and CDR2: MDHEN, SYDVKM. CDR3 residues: CASSSTGYGGYVNEQFF. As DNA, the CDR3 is TGTGCCAGCAGTTCAACAGGTTACGGAGGTTACGTCAATGAGCAGTTCTTC.

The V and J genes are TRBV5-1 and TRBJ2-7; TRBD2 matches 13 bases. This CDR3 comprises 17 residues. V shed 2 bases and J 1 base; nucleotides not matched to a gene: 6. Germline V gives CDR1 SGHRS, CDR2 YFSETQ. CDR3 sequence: CASSLLAGGGYSYEQYF. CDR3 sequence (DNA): TGCGCCAGCAGCTTACTAGCGGGAGGGGGGTATTCCTACGAGCAGTACTTC.

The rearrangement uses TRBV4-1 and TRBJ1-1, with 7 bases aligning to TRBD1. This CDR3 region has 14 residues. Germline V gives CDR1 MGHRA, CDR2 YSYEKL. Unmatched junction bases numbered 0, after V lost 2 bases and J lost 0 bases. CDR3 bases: TGCGCCAGCAGCCAAAGGGGGCTGAACACTGAAGCTTTCTTT. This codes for CASSQRGLNTEAFF.

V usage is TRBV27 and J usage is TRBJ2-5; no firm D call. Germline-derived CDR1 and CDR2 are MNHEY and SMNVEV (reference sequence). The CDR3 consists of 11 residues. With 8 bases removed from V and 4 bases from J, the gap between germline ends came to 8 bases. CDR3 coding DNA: TGTGCCAGCCGCTCTCCAGAGACCCAGTACTTC. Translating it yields CASRSPETQYF.

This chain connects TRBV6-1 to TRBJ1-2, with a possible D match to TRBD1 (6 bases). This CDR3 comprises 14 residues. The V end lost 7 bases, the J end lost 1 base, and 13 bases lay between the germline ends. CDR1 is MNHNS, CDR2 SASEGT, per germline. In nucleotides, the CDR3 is TGTGCCAGCACGTTCAGGGGAGGTAACTATGGCTACACCTTC. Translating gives CASTFRGGNYGYTF.

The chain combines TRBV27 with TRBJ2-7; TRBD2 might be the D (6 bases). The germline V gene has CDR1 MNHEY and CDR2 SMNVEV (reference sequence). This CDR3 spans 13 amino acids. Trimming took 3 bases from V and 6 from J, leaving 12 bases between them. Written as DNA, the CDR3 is TGTGCCAGCAGTTTGCGTAGGAGGGGCGAGCAGTACTTC. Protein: CASSLRRRGEQYF.

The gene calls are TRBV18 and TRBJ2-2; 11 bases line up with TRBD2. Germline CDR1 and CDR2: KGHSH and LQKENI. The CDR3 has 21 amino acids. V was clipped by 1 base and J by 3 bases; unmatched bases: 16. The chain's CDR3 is CASSPRGTSGSRSGDTGELFF. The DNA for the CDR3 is TGTGCCAGCTCACCACGAGGTACTAGCGGGAGTCGATCTGGGGACACCGGGGAGCTGTTTTTT.

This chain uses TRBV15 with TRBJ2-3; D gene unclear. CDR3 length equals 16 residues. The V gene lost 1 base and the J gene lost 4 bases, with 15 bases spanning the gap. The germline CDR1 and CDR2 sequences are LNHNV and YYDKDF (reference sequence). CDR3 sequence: CATSRVAVRLADTQYF. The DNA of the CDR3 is TGTGCCACCAGCAGAGTCGCGGTCAGGTTGGCAGATACGCAGTATTTT. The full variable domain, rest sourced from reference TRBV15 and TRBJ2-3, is DAMVIQNPRYQVTQFGKPVTLSCSQTLNHNVMYWYQQKSSQAPKLLFHYYDKDFNNEADTPDNFQSRRPNTSFCFLDIRSPGLGDTAMYLCATSRVAVRLADTQYFGPGTRLTVL.

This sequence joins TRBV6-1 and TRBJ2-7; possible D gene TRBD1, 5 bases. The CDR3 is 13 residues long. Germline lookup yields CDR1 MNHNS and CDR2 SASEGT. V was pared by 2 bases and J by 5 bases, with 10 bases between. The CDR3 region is CASSEWQGHEQYF. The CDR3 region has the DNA TGTGCCAGCAGTGAATGGCAGGGCCACGAGCAGTACTTC.

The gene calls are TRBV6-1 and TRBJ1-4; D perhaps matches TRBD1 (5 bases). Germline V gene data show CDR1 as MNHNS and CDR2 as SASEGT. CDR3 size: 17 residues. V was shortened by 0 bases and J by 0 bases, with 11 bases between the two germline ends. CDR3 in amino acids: CASSEAVGGATNEKLFF. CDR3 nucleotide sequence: TGTGCCAGCAGTGAAGCAGTGGGGGGGGCAACTAATGAAAAACTGTTTTTT.

This CDR3 reads CASSQDFHWDSSTDTQYF. Here the CDR3 DNA reads TGTGCCAGCAGCCAAGATTTCCATTGGGACTCTAGCACAGATACGCAGTATTTT. The J gene is TRBJ2-3, the V gene TRBV4-2; TRBD2 might be the D (6 bases). Germline CDR1 reads LGHNA; CDR2 reads YNFKEQ. V was clipped by 0 bases and J by 0 bases, with 16 bases between them. This CDR3 has 18 amino acids.

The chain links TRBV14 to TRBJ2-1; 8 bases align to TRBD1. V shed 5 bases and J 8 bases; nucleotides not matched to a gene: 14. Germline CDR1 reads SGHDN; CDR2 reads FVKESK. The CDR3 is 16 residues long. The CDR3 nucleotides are TGTGCCAGCAGCGACATAGGGACAGGACCTACTGATGAGCAGTTCTTC. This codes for CASSDIGTGPTDEQFF.

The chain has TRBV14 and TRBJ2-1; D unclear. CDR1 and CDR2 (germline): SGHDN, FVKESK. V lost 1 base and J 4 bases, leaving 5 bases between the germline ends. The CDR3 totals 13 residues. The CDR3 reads CASSQGVYNEQFF. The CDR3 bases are TGTGCCAGCAGCCAAGGCGTATACAATGAGCAGTTCTTC.

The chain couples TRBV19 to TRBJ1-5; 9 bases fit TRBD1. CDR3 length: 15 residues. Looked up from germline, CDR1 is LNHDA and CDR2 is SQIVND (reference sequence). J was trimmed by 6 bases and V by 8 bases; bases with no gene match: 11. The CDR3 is CASYPGQGIGQPQHF. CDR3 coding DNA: TGTGCCAGTTACCCGGGACAGGGAATCGGTCAGCCCCAGCATTTT.

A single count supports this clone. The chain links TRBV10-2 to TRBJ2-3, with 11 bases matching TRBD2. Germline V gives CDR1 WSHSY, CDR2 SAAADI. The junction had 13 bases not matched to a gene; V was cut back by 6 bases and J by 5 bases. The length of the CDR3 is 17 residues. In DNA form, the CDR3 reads TGCGCCAGCAGAAGTAGCGGGAGGGCCATTGGGAAAGATACGCAGTATTTT. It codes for CASRSSGRAIGKDTQYF.

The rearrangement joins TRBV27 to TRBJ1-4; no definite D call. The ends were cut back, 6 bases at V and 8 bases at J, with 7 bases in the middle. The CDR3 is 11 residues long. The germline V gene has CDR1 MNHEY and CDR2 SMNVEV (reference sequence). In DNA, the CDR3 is TGTGCCAGCAGAAAGGAGGAAAAACTGTTTTTT. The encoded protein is CASRKEEKLFF.

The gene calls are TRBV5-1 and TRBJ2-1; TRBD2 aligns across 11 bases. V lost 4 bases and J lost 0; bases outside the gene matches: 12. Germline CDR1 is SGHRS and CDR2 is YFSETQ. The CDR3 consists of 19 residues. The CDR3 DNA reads TGCGCCAGCAGCCCGGGACTAGCGGAAACACCCAGCTCCTACAATGAGCAGTTCTTC. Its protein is CASSPGLAETPSSYNEQFF.

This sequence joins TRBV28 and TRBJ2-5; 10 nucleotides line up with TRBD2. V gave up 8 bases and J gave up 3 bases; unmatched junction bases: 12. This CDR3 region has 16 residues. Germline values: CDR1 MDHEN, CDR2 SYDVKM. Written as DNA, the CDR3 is TGTGCCAGCGTAATTAGCGGGAGGTCCTGGGAAGAGACCCAGTACTTC. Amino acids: CASVISGRSWEETQYF. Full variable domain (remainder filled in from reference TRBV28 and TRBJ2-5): DVKVTQSSRYLVKRTGEKVFLECVQDMDHENMFWYRQDPGLGLRLIYFSYDVKMKEKGDIPEGYSVSREKKERFSLILESASTNQTSMYLCASVISGRSWEETQYFGPGTRLLVL.

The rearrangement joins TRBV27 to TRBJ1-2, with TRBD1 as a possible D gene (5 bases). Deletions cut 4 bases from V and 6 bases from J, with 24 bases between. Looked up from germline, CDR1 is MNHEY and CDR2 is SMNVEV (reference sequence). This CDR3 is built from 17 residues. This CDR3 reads CASSWGFGLPGAHGYTF. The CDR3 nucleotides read TGTGCCAGCAGTTGGGGATTCGGCCTCCCCGGGGCCCATGGCTACACCTTC.

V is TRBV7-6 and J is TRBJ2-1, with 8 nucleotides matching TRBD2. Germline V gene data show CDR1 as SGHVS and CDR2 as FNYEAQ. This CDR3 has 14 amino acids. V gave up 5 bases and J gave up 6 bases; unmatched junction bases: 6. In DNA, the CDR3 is TGTGCCAGCAGCCTAAGCGGGAGAGGCAATGAGCAGTTCTTC. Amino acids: CASSLSGRGNEQFF.

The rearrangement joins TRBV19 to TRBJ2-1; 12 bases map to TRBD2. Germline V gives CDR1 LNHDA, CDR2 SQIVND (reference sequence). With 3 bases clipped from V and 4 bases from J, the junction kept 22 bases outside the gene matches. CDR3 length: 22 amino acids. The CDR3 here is CASSMRKSGLAGGPRTYNEQFF. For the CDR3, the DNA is TGTGCCAGTAGTATGAGGAAATCCGGTCTAGCGGGAGGGCCGAGAACTTACAATGAGCAGTTCTTC.

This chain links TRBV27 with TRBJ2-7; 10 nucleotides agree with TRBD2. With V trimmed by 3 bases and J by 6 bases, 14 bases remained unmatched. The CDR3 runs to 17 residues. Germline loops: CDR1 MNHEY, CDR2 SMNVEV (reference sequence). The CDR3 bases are TGTGCCAGCAGTTTTGAAGGAAGCGGGAGGGCCCTCGGCGAGCAGTACTTC. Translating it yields CASSFEGSGRALGEQYF.

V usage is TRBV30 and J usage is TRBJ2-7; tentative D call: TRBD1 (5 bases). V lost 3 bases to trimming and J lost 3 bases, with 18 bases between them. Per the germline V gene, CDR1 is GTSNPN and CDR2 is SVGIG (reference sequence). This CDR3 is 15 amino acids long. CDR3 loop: CAWRSETENYYEQYF. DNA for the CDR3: TGTGCCTGGAGGTCGGAGACAGAGAACTACTACGAGCAGTACTTC.